This T cell receptor (beta chain) was recovered during a study of OX40 agonist ivuxolimab in advanced cancers. Whole-study context: Prior anti-PD-1, anti-PD-L1 or anti-CTLA-4 therapy was allowed; less than 45% had some.

This clone was seen a few times. What it binds is not known. Peripheral blood came from all dose cohorts at three timepoints. Clones were sequenced by immunoSEQ multiplex PCR, and TCRdb holds only the in-frame ones, with some missing. The table records under 85,000 clones, roughly nine tenths of them present only once. Study observations and caveats: CD4+ and CD8+ T cells in blood underwent clonal expansion by week 6 at 0.1 to 3.0 mg/kg.

The germline V gene encodes CDR1 MDHEN and CDR2 SYDVKM. Trimming pared 8 bases from V and 6 bases from J, leaving 16 bases between. The CDR3 is 13 residues long. The chain has TRBV28 and TRBJ1-2; D gene uncertain. The sequencing used CD4+ or CD8+ T cells sorted from blood, collected in a trial of the OX40 agonist ivuxolimab. The receptor was isolated from an adult with an advanced solid tumor such as melanoma, head and neck, liver or kidney cancer. CDR3 bases: TGTGCCAGCTCGTTCCGGACGAGAAATGGCTACACCTTC. Translation: CASSFRTRNGYTF.